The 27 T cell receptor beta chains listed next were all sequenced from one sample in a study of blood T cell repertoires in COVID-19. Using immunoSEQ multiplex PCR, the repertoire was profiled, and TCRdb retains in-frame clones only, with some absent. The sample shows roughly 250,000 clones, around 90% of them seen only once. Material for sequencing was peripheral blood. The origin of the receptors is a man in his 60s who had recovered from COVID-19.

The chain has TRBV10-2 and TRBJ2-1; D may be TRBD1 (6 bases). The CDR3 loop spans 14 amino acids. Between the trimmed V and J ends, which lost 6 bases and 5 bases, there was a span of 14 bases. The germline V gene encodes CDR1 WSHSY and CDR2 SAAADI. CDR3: CASRRGTINNEQFF. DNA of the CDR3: TGCGCCAGCAGGAGGGGGACAATAAACAATGAGCAGTTCTTC.

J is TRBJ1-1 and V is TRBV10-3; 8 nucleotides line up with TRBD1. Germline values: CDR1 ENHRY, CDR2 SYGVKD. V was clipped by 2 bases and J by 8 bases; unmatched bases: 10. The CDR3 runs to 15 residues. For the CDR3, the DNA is TGTGCCATCAGTGAGGGGACAGGAGGTAGTTGGGAAGCTTTCTTT. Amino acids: CAISEGTGGSWEAFF.

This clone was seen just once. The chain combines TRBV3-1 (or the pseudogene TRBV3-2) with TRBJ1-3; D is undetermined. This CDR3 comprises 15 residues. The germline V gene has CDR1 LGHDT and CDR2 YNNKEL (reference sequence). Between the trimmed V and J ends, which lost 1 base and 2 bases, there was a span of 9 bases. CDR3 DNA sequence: TGTGCCAGCAGCCAAGCGCGGAGGGCTGGAAACACCATATATTTT. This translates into CASSQARRAGNTIYF.

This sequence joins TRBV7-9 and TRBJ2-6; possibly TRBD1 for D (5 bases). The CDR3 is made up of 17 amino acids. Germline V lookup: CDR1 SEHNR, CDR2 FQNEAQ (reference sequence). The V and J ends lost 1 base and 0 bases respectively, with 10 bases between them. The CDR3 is CASSLDTGASGANVLTF. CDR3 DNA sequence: TGTGCCAGCAGCTTAGATACAGGAGCCTCTGGGGCCAACGTCCTGACTTTC. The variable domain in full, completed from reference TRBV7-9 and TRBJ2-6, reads DTGVSQNPRHKITKRGQNVTFRCDPISEHNRLYWYRQTLGQGPEFLTYFQNEAQLEKSRLLSDRFSAERPKGSFSTLEIQRTEQGDSAMYLCASSLDTGASGANVLTFGAGSRLTVL.

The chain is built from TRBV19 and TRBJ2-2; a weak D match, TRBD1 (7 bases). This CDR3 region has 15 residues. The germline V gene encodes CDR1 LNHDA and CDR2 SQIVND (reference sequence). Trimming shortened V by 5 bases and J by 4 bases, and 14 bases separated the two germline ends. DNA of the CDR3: TGTGCCAGTAGTGCTCAGGGGGGTGGCACCGGGGAGCTGTTTTTT. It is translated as CASSAQGGGTGELFF.

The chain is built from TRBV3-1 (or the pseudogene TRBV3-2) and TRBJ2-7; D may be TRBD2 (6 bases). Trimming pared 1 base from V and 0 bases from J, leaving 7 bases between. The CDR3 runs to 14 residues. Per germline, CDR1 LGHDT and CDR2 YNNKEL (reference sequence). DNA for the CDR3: TGTGCCAGCAGCCAAGGCGGGGCCTCCTACGAGCAGTACTTC. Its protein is CASSQGGASYEQYF.

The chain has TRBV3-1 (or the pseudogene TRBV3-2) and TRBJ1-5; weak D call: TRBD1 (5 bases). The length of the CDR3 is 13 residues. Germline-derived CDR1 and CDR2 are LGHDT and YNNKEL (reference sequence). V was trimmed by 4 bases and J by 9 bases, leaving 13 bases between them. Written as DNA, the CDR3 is TGTGCCAGCAGCCCCAGTGGGGCGCGGCCCCAGCATTTT. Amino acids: CASSPSGARPQHF.

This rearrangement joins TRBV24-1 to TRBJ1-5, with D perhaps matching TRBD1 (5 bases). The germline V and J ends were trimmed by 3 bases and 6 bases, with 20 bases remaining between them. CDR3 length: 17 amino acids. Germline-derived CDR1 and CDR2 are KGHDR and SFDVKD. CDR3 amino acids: CATSDNLGQGRSQPQHF. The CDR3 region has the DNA TGTGCCACCAGTGATAACCTGGGGCAGGGCCGAAGTCAGCCCCAGCATTTT.

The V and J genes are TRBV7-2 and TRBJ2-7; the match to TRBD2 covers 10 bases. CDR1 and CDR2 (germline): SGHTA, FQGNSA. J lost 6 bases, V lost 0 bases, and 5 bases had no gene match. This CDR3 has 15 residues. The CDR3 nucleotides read TGTGCCAGCAGCTTAGCCCCTAGCGGGGGAACCGAGCAGTACGTC. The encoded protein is CASSLAPSGGTEQYV.

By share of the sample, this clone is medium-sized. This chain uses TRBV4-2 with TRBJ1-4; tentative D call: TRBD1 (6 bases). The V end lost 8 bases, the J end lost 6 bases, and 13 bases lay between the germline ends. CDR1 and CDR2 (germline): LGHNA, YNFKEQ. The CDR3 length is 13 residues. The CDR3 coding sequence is TGTGCCAGCCAGCGGGGGGGCGATGAAAAACTGTTTTTT. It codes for CASQRGGDEKLFF.

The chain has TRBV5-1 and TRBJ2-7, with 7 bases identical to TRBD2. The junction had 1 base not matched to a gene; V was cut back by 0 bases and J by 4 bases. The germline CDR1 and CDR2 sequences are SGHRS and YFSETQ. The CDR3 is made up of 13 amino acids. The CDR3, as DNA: TGCGCCAGCAGCTTGGGCGGGGGTTACGAGCAGTACGTC. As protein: CASSLGGGYEQYV.

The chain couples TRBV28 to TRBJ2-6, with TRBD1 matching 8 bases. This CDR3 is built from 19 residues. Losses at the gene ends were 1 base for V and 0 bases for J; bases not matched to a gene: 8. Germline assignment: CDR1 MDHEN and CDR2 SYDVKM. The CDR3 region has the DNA TGTGCCAGCAGTTTATACCCAGGGGGCTCCAGCTCTGGGGCCAACGTCCTGACTTTC. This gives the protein CASSLYPGGSSSGANVLTF.

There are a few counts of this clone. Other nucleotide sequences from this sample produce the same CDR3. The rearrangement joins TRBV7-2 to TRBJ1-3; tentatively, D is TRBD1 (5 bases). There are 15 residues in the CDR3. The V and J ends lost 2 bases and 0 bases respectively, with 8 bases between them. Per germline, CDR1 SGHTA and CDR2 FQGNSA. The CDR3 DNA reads TGTGCCAGCAGCTTAAAAGGGGCCTCTGGAAACACCATATATTTT. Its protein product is CASSLKGASGNTIYF. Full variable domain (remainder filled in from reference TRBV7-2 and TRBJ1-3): GAGVSQSPSNKVTEKGKDVELRCDPISGHTALYWYRQSLGQGLEFLIYFQGNSAPDKSGLPSDRFSAERTGGSVSTLTIQRTQQEDSAVYLCASSLKGASGNTIYFGEGSWLTVV.

The DNA for the CDR3 is TGTGCCAGCACTACAGGCGGGACAGGCAACACTGAAGCTTTCTTT. This encodes CASTTGGTGNTEAFF. The V call is TRBV28, the J call TRBJ1-1, with 8 positions matching TRBD1. With 7 bases clipped from V and 2 bases from J, the junction kept 9 bases outside the gene matches. Germline assignment: CDR1 MDHEN and CDR2 SYDVKM. This CDR3 has 15 amino acids.

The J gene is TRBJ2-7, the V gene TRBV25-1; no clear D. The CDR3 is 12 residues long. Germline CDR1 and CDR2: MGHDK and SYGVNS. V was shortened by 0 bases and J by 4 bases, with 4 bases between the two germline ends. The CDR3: CASSEYGYEQYF. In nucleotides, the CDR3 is TGTGCCAGCAGTGAATACGGGTACGAGCAGTACTTC.

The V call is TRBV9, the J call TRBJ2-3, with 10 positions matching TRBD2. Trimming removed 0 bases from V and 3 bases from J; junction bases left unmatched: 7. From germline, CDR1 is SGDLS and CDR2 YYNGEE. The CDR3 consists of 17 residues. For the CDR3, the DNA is TGTGCCAGCAGCGTAGCTGGAGCGGGGGGGCAAACAGATACGCAGTATTTT. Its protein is CASSVAGAGGQTDTQYF. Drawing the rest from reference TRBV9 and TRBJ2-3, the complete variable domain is DSGVTQTPKHLITATGQRVTLRCSPRSGDLSVYWYQQSLDQGLQFLIQYYNGEERAKGNILERFSAQQFPDLHSELNLSSLELGDSALYFCASSVAGAGGQTDTQYFGPGTRLTVL.

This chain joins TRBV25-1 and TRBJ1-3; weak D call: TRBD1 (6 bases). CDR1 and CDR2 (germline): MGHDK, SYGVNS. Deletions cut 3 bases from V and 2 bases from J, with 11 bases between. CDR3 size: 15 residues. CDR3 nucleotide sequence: TGTGCCAGCAGTGAGAGGGGGATCACTGGAAACACCATATATTTT. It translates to CASSERGITGNTIYF. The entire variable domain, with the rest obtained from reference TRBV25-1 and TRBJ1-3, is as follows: EADIYQTPRYLVIGTGKKITLECSQTMGHDKMYWYQQDPGMELHLIHYSYGVNSTEKGDLSSESTVSRIRTEHFPLTLESARPSHTSQYLCASSERGITGNTIYFGEGSWLTVV.

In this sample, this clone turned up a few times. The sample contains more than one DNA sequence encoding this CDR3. The chain's CDR3 is CASSLDRGNYEQYF. The CDR3 bases are TGTGCCAGCAGCTTAGACAGGGGGAACTACGAGCAGTACTTC. The chain combines TRBV11-2 with TRBJ2-7; the match to TRBD1 covers 7 bases. The V segment lost 0 bases and the J segment 3 bases; nucleotides outside the gene matches: 2. CDR1 is SGHAT, CDR2 FQNNGV, per germline. This CDR3 comprises 14 residues.

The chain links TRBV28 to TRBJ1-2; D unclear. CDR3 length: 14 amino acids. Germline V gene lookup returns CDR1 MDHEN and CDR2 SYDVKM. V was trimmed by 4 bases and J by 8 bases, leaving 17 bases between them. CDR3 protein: CASSSDGLTLGYTF. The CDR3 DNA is TGTGCCAGCAGTTCAGACGGACTGACGTTGGGCTACACCTTC.

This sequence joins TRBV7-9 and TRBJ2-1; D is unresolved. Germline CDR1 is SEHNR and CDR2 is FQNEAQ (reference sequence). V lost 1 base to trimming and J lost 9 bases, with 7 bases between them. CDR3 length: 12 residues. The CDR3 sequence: CASSLVAVEQFF. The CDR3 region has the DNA TGTGCCAGCAGCTTAGTCGCGGTTGAGCAGTTCTTC. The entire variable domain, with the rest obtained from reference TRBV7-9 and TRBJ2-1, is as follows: DTGVSQNPRHKITKRGQNVTFRCDPISEHNRLYWYRQTLGQGPEFLTYFQNEAQLEKSRLLSDRFSAERPKGSFSTLEIQRTEQGDSAMYLCASSLVAVEQFFGPGTRLTVL.

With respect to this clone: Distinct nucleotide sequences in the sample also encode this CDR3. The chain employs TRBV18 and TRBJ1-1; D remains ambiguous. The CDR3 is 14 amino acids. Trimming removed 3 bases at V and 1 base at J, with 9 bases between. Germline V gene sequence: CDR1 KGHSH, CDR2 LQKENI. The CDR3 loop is CASSPLGQNTEAFF. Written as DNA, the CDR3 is TGTGCCAGCTCACCCTTGGGCCAGAACACTGAAGCTTTCTTT.

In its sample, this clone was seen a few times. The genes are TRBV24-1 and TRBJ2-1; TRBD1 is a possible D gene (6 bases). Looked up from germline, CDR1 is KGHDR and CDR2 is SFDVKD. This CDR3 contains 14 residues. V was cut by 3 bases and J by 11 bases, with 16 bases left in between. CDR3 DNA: TGTGCCACCAGTGATCCCTGGACAGTTTCTCAGCAGTTCTTC. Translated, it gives CATSDPWTVSQQFF.

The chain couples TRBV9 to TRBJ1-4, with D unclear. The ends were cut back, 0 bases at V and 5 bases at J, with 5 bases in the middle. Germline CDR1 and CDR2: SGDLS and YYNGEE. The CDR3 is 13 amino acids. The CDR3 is CASSVAANEKLFF. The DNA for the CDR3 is TGTGCCAGCAGCGTAGCTGCGAATGAAAAACTGTTTTTT.

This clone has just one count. CDR3 bases: TGTGCTAGTGGCTGGGGACAGTTAGGGACTGAAGCTTTCTTT. The encoded protein is CASGWGQLGTEAFF. This rearrangement joins TRBV12-5 to TRBJ1-1; 7 bases line up with TRBD1. Losses at the gene ends were 6 bases for V and 5 bases for J; bases not matched to a gene: 9. CDR3 length equals 14 residues. Germline-derived CDR1 and CDR2 are LGHNT and FRNRAP.

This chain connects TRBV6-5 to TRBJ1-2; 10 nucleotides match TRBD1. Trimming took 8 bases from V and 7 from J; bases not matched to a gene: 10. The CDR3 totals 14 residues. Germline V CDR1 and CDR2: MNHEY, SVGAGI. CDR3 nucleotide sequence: TGTGCCAGCGAGGGAGACAGGGGGCTGGCTGGCTACACCTTC. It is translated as CASEGDRGLAGYTF.

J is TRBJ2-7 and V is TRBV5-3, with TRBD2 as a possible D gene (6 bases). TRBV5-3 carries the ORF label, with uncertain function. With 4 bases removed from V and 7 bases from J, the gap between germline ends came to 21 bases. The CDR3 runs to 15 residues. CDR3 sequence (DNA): TGTGCCAGAAGCCATCCACGGGGGACCTCCCGGGAGCAGTACTTC. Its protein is CARSHPRGTSREQYF.

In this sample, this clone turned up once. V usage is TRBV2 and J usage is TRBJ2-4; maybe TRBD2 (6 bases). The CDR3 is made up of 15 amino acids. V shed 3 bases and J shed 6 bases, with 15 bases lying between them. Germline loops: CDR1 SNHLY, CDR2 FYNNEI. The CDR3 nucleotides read TGTGCCAGCAGTGATTATCGGGGGAATATAAACATTCAGTACTTC. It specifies CASSDYRGNINIQYF.